These T cell receptor beta chains were read from a single sample in a study of control samples from healthy donors and cancer patients. The assay was immunoSEQ multiplex PCR, and TCRdb's table has in-frame clones only and misses some. The repertoire holds 120,000 or so clones, about 88% seen once, with around 1.8% in the top ten. Sequencing was carried out using blood. Source of these receptors: a man in his late teens or twenties in good health. Both conserved end residues are part of each CDR3. Each record gives: V gene, J gene, D gene, clone size, CDR3 protein, CDR3 DNA. A D gene is named only where the DNA matches it firmly. For some rows the clone size is stated as once, few or many, or as a class when expanded; others skip it.

TRBV18,TRBJ2-6,.,.,CASSHDLGGSGANVLTF,TGTGCCAGCTCACACGATTTAGGGGGCTCTGGGGCCAACGTCCTGACTTTC
TRBV7-9,TRBJ1-2,TRBD1,.,CASSLAGLEGQNGYTF,TGTGCCAGCAGCTTAGCAGGTTTAGAGGGACAGAATGGCTACACCTTC
TRBV7-9,TRBJ1-3,.,.,CASSLAGNTIYF,TGTGCCAGCAGCTTGGCGGGAAACACCATATATTTT
TRBV15,TRBJ1-1,.,.,CATIGRGGAYEAFF,TGTGCCACCATTGGGAGGGGGGGGGCCTATGAAGCTTTCTTT
TRBV5-1,TRBJ1-3,.,.,CASSSFSTGLTGNTIYF,TGCGCCAGCAGCTCCTTTTCGACAGGTTTAACCGGAAACACCATATATTTT
TRBV24-1,TRBJ2-2,.,.,CATRATANTGELFF,TGTGCCACCAGAGCGACAGCCAACACCGGGGAGCTGTTTTTT
TRBV7-3,TRBJ2-1,TRBD2,.,CASSLGLAGNNEQFF,TGTGCCAGCAGCTTAGGACTAGCGGGCAACAATGAGCAGTTCTTC
TRBV6-5,TRBJ2-4,.,.,CATRMGENIQYF,TGTGCCACCCGAATGGGGGAGAACATTCAGTACTTC
TRBV6-6,TRBJ2-6,.,.,CASSYVQLLGANVLTF,TGTGCCAGCAGTTACGTACAACTTCTCGGGGCCAACGTCCTGACTTTC
TRBV5-1,TRBJ2-7,.,few,CASSLAMTESYEQYF,TGCGCCAGCAGCTTGGCGATGACGGAAAGCTACGAGCAGTACTTC
TRBV5-1,TRBJ2-7,TRBD2,once,CASSAGGGDEQYF,TGCGCCAGCAGCGCGGGGGGCGGGGACGAGCAGTACTTC
TRBV5-1,TRBJ1-6,.,.,CASSLAPDSPLHF,TGCGCCAGCAGCTTGGCCCCCGATTCACCCCTCCACTTT
TRBV7-9,TRBJ2-3,TRBD1,.,CASSPRQGSTDTQYF,TGTGCCAGCAGCCCCCGACAGGGAAGCACAGATACGCAGTATTTT
TRBV4-2,TRBJ2-3,.,.,CASSQDGRGGGTDTQYF,TGTGCCAGCAGCCAAGATGGTCGGGGAGGGGGGACAGATACGCAGTATTTT
TRBV19,TRBJ1-1,.,.,CAGGRGAEAFF,TGTGCCGGGGGTCGAGGCGCTGAAGCTTTCTTT
TRBV18,TRBJ2-7,.,.,CASSVALGRAAYEQYF,TGTGCCAGCTCAGTCGCCTTGGGGCGGGCCGCCTACGAGCAGTACTTC
TRBV27,TRBJ2-2,TRBD1,once,CASSSGTGVTGELFF,TGTGCCAGCAGTTCCGGGACAGGGGTGACCGGGGAGCTGTTTTTT
TRBV7-9,TRBJ2-2,.,.,CASSSSSDPPGELFF,TGTGCCAGCAGCTCATCTAGCGACCCACCCGGGGAGCTGTTTTTT
TRBV9,TRBJ2-1,TRBD2,.,CASSVEGSGIYNEQFF,TGTGCCAGCAGCGTAGAGGGCAGCGGGATATACAATGAGCAGTTCTTC
TRBV19,TRBJ2-3,TRBD2,once,CASSIRFLAGWKDTQYF,TGTGCCAGTAGTATCCGATTCCTAGCGGGATGGAAGGATACGCAGTATTTT
TRBV18,TRBJ2-7,.,few,CASSPGSYEQYF,TGTGCCAGCTCACCGGGCTCCTACGAGCAGTACTTC
TRBV18,TRBJ2-6,.,many,CASSPWAEYDSGANVLTF,TGTGCCAGCTCACCATGGGCGGAATATGACTCTGGGGCCAACGTCCTGACTTTC
TRBV24-1,TRBJ2-2,TRBD2,once,CATSLAGGPPGELFF,TGTGCCACCAGCCTAGCGGGAGGGCCCCCCGGGGAGCTGTTTTTT
TRBV18,TRBJ2-3,TRBD1,.,CASSLGQGADTQYF,TGTGCCAGCTCATTGGGACAGGGTGCAGATACGCAGTATTTT
TRBV27,TRBJ1-6,TRBD1,.,CASRRTGTKNSPLHF,TGTGCCAGCAGGCGGACAGGGACTAAAAATTCACCCCTCCACTTT
TRBV28,TRBJ2-3,.,.,CASSHGRDTQYF,TGTGCCAGCAGTCACGGGAGAGATACGCAGTATTTT
TRBV24-1,TRBJ1-2,.,.,CATSPNYGYTF,TGTGCCACCAGCCCTAACTATGGCTACACCTTC
TRBV2,TRBJ2-7,TRBD1,.,CASSPGGLRNEQYF,TGTGCCAGCAGCCCAGGGGGTTTGAGGAACGAGCAGTACTTC
TRBV24-1,TRBJ2-3,TRBD2,.,CATSDGPGGRDYLTDTQYF,TGTGCCACCAGTGATGGGCCGGGAGGACGGGACTATCTCACAGATACGCAGTATTTT
TRBV7-9,TRBJ1-2,.,.,CASSATRTDSNGYTF,TGTGCCAGCAGCGCAACTCGGACAGATAGTAATGGCTACACCTTC
TRBV28,TRBJ1-2,TRBD1,.,CASSATGAFLYGYTF,TGTGCCAGCAGTGCGACAGGGGCGTTCCTCTATGGCTACACCTTC
TRBV30,TRBJ1-3,.,.,CAWSVPAWRTSSGNTIYF,TGTGCCTGGAGTGTACCTGCTTGGCGGACGAGCTCTGGAAACACCATATATTTT
TRBV4-3,TRBJ1-5,.,.,CASSQDTEDSQPQHF,TGCGCCAGCAGCCAAGATACGGAGGATAGTCAGCCCCAGCATTTT
TRBV7-3,TRBJ2-7,TRBD1,few,CASSPQRGPYEQYF,TGTGCCAGCAGCCCTCAAAGGGGGCCCTACGAGCAGTACTTC
TRBV19,TRBJ2-2,.,.,CASQEFQGLANTGELFF,TGTGCCAGTCAAGAGTTCCAGGGGCTCGCGAACACCGGGGAGCTGTTTTTT
TRBV19,TRBJ2-6,.,.,CASSLGLRGDSGANVLTF,TGTGCCAGCTCATTGGGGCTGAGGGGGGACTCTGGGGCCAACGTCCTGACTTTC
TRBV29-1,TRBJ2-4,TRBD2,.,CSVAGEGRSIQYF,TGCAGCGTTGCTGGGGAGGGTAGAAGCATTCAGTACTTC
TRBV27,TRBJ1-1,.,.,CASSLYGYTTEAFF,TGTGCCAGCAGTTTATATGGGTATACCACTGAAGCTTTCTTT
TRBV6-6,TRBJ1-6,TRBD1,.,CASSRDRGNSPLHF,TGTGCCAGCAGTAGGGACAGGGGCAATTCACCCCTCCACTTT
TRBV7-3,TRBJ2-7,.,.,CASSSSGLPHYEQYF,TGTGCCAGCAGCTCGTCGGGACTCCCGCACTACGAGCAGTACTTC
TRBV5-1,TRBJ2-3,TRBD2,.,CASSLSPREVTDTQYF,TGCGCCAGCAGCTTGTCTCCGCGGGAGGTCACAGATACGCAGTATTTT
TRBV5-1,TRBJ2-1,TRBD2,.,CASSLGAIAGGLNEQFF,TGCGCCAGCAGCTTGGGGGCAATAGCGGGAGGGCTCAATGAGCAGTTCTTC
TRBV11-2,TRBJ2-5,.,.,CASSLNGQNQETQYF,TGTGCCAGCAGCCTCAACGGACAGAATCAAGAGACCCAGTACTTC
TRBV7-2,TRBJ2-1,.,.,CASRSVGLNEQFF,TGTGCCAGCAGGAGTGTAGGCCTCAATGAGCAGTTCTTC
TRBV19,TRBJ1-4,.,.,CASSIRRFNEKLFF,TGTGCCAGTAGTATTCGACGGTTTAATGAAAAACTGTTTTTT
TRBV13,TRBJ1-1,.,.,CASSPRLGGNTEAFF,TGTGCCAGCAGCCCACGACTGGGGGGGAACACTGAAGCTTTCTTT
TRBV7-2,TRBJ2-4,TRBD2,.,CASSYTSGGDIQYF,TGTGCCAGCAGCTACACTAGCGGGGGTGACATTCAGTACTTC
TRBV7-9,TRBJ1-1,.,.,CASSQGSENTEAFF,TGTGCCAGCAGCCAGGGTTCAGAGAACACTGAAGCTTTCTTT
TRBV27,TRBJ1-4,TRBD1,.,CASSVANHRGTNEKLFF,TGTGCCAGCAGTGTAGCGAACCACAGGGGAACTAATGAAAAACTGTTTTTT
TRBV19,TRBJ2-7,.,.,CASLLEQYF,TGTGCCAGTCTTCTTGAGCAGTACTTC
TRBV25-1,TRBJ1-1,.,.,CASSGSTGNTEAFF,TGTGCCAGCAGTGGCAGCACAGGGAACACTGAAGCTTTCTTT
TRBV24-1,TRBJ1-5,.,.,CATSDNPGGAVSNNQPQHF,TGTGCCACCAGTGACAACCCTGGGGGTGCAGTAAGCAATAATCAGCCCCAGCATTTT
TRBV19,TRBJ2-2,.,.,CASSIRQSVPGELFF,TGTGCCAGTAGTATACGGCAGTCTGTCCCCGGGGAGCTGTTTTTT
TRBV19,TRBJ1-1,.,.,CASSIARWGRDTEAFF,TGTGCCAGTAGTATAGCTCGGTGGGGCAGGGACACTGAAGCTTTCTTT
TRBV19,TRBJ1-4,.,.,CASSFTLRTNEKLFF,TGTGCCAGTAGTTTCACTTTGCGGACTAATGAAAAACTGTTTTTT
TRBV7-9,TRBJ1-5,.,once,CASSLAGDSSNQPQHF,TGTGCCAGCAGCTTAGCCGGGGATTCAAGCAATCAGCCCCAGCATTTT
TRBV28,TRBJ2-1,.,.,CASSLAFGSNEQFF,TGTGCCAGCAGTTTGGCCTTCGGATCCAATGAGCAGTTCTTC